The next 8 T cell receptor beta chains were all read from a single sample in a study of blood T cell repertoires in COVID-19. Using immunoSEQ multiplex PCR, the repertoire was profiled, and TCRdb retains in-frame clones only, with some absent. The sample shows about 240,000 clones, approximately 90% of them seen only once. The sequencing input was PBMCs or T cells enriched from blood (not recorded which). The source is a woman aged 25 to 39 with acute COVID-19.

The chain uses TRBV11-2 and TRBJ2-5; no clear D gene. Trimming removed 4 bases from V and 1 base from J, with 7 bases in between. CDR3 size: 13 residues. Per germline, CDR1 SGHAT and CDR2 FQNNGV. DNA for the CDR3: TGTGCCAGCAGCTACGGAGTCCAAGAGACCCAGTACTTC. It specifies CASSYGVQETQYF.

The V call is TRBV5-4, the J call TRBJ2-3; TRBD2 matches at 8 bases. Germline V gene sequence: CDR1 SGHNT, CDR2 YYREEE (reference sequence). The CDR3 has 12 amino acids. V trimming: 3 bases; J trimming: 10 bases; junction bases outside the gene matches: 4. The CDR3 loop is CASSSGGTAQYF. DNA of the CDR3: TGTGCCAGCAGCTCGGGGGGGACGGCGCAGTATTTT. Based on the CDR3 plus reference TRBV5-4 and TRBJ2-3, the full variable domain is ETGVTQSPTHLIKTRGQQVTLRCSSQSGHNTVSWYQQALGQGPQFIFQYYREEENGRGNFPPRFSGLQFPNYSSELNVNALELDDSALYLCASSSGGTAQYFGPGTRLTVL.

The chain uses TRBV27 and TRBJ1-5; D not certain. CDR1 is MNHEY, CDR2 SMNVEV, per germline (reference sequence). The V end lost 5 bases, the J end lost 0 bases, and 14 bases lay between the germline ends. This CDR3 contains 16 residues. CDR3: CASSVRHSTSNQPQHF. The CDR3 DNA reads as TGTGCCAGCAGTGTGCGACACTCCACTAGCAATCAGCCCCAGCATTTT.

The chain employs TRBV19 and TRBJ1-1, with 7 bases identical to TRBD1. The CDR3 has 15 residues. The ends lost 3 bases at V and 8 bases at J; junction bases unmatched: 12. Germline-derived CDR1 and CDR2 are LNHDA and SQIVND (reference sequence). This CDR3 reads CASSIPPQGLSEAFF. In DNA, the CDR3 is TGTGCCAGTAGTATCCCCCCACAGGGGTTGTCAGAAGCTTTCTTT.

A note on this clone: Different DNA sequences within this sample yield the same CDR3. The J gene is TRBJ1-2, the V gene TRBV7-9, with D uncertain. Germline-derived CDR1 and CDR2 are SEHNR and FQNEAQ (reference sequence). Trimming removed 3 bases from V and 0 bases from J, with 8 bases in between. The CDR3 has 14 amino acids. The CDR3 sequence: CASSLASSNYGYTF. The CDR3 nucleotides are TGTGCCAGCAGCTTGGCCTCATCTAACTATGGCTACACCTTC.

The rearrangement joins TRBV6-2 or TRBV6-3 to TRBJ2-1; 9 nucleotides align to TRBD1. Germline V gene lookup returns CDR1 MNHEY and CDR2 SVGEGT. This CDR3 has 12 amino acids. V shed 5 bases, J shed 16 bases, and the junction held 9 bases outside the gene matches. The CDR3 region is CASSDPGDREFF. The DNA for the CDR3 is TGTGCCAGCAGTGACCCGGGGGACAGGGAATTCTTC.

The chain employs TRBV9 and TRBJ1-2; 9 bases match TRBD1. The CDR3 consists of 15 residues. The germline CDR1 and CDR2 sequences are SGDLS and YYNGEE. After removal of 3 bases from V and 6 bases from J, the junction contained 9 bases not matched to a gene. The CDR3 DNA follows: TGTGCCAGCAGCGAAACAGGGGGCCGGTTTGATGGCTACACCTTC. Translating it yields CASSETGGRFDGYTF.

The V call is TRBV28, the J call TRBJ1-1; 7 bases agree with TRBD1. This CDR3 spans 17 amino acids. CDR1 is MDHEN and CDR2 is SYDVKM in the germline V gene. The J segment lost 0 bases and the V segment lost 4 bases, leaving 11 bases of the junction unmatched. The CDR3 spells CASSSLTGVYMNTEAFF. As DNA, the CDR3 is TGTGCCAGCAGTTCCCTAACAGGGGTTTATATGAACACTGAAGCTTTCTTT. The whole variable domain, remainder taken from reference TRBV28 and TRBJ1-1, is DVKVTQSSRYLVKRTGEKVFLECVQDMDHENMFWYRQDPGLGLRLIYFSYDVKMKEKGDIPEGYSVSREKKERFSLILESASTNQTSMYLCASSSLTGVYMNTEAFFGQGTRLTVV.